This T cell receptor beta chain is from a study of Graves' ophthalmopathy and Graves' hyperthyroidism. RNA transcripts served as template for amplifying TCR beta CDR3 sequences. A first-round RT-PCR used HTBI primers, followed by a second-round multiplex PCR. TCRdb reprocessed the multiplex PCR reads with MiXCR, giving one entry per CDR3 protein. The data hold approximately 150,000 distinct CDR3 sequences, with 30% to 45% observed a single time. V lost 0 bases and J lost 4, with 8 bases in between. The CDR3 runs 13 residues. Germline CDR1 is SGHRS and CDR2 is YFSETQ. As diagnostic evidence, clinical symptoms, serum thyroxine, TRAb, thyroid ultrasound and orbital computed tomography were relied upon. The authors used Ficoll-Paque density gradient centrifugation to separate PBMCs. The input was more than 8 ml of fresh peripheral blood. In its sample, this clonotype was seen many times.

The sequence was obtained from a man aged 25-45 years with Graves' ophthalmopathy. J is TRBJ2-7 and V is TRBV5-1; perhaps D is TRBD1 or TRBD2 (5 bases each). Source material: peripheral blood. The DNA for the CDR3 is TGCGCCAGCAGCTTGGAGGGGAGATACGAGCAGTACTTC. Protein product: CASSLEGRYEQYF.